A selection of T cell receptor beta chains follows, all from one sample in a study of blood T cell repertoires in COVID-19. Data came from immunoSEQ multiplex PCR; TCRdb stores just in-frame clones and leaves some out. The top ten hold around 4% of the sample, which has 95,000 to 150,000 clones, approximately 90% seen once. Sequencing was performed on peripheral blood. The origin of the receptors is a man aged 35 to 55 with acute or convalescent COVID-19. Both conserved end residues are part of each CDR3. A D gene is named only where the DNA matches it firmly. Size is stated for part of the rows, as once, few or many counts, or as a class when the clone is expanded.

cdr3_nt: TGTGCCAGCAGGGACAGGGGAGCTAACTATGGCTACACCTTC
cdr3_aa: CASRDRGANYGYTF
d_call: TRBD1
j_call: TRBJ1-2
clone_size: .
v_call: TRBV27

cdr3_nt: TGTGCCAGCAGTATCGGGGGGGGAGATGAAGCTTTCTTT
cdr3_aa: CASSIGGGDEAFF
d_call: .
j_call: TRBJ1-1
clone_size: .
v_call: TRBV5-4

cdr3_nt: TGTGCCAGTAGTATGGGTGTGGACAACAACTATGGCTACACCTTC
cdr3_aa: CASSMGVDNNYGYTF
d_call: .
j_call: TRBJ1-2
clone_size: .
v_call: TRBV19

cdr3_nt: TGTGCCTCCCGGCAGGGGGCGGGAGGCTACACCTTC
cdr3_aa: CASRQGAGGYTF
d_call: TRBD1
j_call: TRBJ1-2
clone_size: .
v_call: TRBV19

cdr3_nt: TGCAGTGCACTTCACCAAGAGACCCAGTACTTC
cdr3_aa: CSALHQETQYF
d_call: .
j_call: TRBJ2-5
clone_size: .
v_call: TRBV20-1

cdr3_nt: TGTGCCAGCAGCCCAAGAGTGGGCCCATCCCAGGGTTCACCCCTCCACTTT
cdr3_aa: CASSPRVGPSQGSPLHF
d_call: .
j_call: TRBJ1-6
clone_size: .
v_call: TRBV7-9

cdr3_nt: TGTGCCAGCAGCCTCAGACAGAATAATTCACCCCTCCACTTT
cdr3_aa: CASSLRQNNSPLHF
d_call: .
j_call: TRBJ1-6
clone_size: .
v_call: TRBV7-2

cdr3_nt: TGTGCCAGCAGTGAGAGTGGGAGTGAAAAACTGTTTTTT
cdr3_aa: CASSESGSEKLFF
d_call: .
j_call: TRBJ1-4
clone_size: once
v_call: TRBV6-1

cdr3_nt: TGTGCCAGCAGCCCGGGACATCCCCCCTCCTACGAGCAGTACTTC
cdr3_aa: CASSPGHPPSYEQYF
d_call: .
j_call: TRBJ2-7
clone_size: .
v_call: TRBV6-5

cdr3_nt: TGTGCCAGCAACTCCGGGACAGATAATTCACCCCTCCACTTT
cdr3_aa: CASNSGTDNSPLHF
d_call: TRBD1
j_call: TRBJ1-6
clone_size: .
v_call: TRBV2

cdr3_nt: TGTGCCAGCAGTTTATTGGTAGCGGGAACCGGGGAGCTGTTTTTT
cdr3_aa: CASSLLVAGTGELFF
d_call: TRBD2
j_call: TRBJ2-2
clone_size: .
v_call: TRBV28

cdr3_nt: TGTGCCAGCAGCTTACAAAACAGGGGTGACACTGAAGCTTTCTTT
cdr3_aa: CASSLQNRGDTEAFF
d_call: TRBD1
j_call: TRBJ1-1
clone_size: once
v_call: TRBV5-4

cdr3_nt: TGTGCCAGCAGCGGCTACTCTGGAAACACCATATATTTT
cdr3_aa: CASSGYSGNTIYF
d_call: .
j_call: TRBJ1-3
clone_size: once
v_call: TRBV9

cdr3_nt: TGCGCCAGCAAGGACAGGGCAAATGGCTACACCTTC
cdr3_aa: CASKDRANGYTF
d_call: TRBD1
j_call: TRBJ1-2
clone_size: .
v_call: TRBV5-1

cdr3_nt: TGTGCCAGCAGCCGACCGGGAGGGAACAATGAGCAGTTCTTC
cdr3_aa: CASSRPGGNNEQFF
d_call: TRBD2
j_call: TRBJ2-1
clone_size: .
v_call: TRBV11-2

cdr3_nt: TGTGCCAGCTCCACAGGGGACTATGGCTACACCTTC
cdr3_aa: CASSTGDYGYTF
d_call: TRBD1
j_call: TRBJ1-2
clone_size: .
v_call: TRBV18